The T cell receptor (beta chain) under discussion was sequenced for a study of OX40 agonist ivuxolimab in advanced cancers. Study in general: Patients assigned to dose escalation were diagnosed with hepatocellular carcinoma, melanoma, renal cell or head and neck cancer. Therapy given before enrollment (anti-PD-1, anti-PD-L1 or anti-CTLA-4) was allowed, and around 41% had some.

The protocol was immunoSEQ multiplex PCR, while the TCRdb copy is restricted to in-frame clones and leaves out a portion. The sample shows some 60,000 clones, approximately 86% of them seen only once. As concerns this clone: What it recognizes is unknown.

This CDR3 has 14 amino acids. V lost 7 bases to trimming and J lost 1 base; unmatched junction nucleotides: 3. Germline V gene data show CDR1 as SEHNR and CDR2 as FQNEAQ (reference sequence). Broader study findings: Mean expanded clone counts were higher in CD8+ than CD4+ T cells. Undetermined was the antigen specificity of the expanded peripheral T cells.

The sample in question was CD4+ or CD8+ T cells sorted from blood, obtained in a trial of the OX40 agonist ivuxolimab. This TCR was sampled from an adult with an advanced solid tumor such as melanoma, head and neck, liver or kidney cancer. V usage is TRBV7-9 and J usage is TRBJ2-3; 9 bases match TRBD1. The chain's CDR3 is CASTRDRGTDTQYF. CDR3 bases: TGTGCCAGCACCCGGGACAGGGGCACAGATACGCAGTATTTT.